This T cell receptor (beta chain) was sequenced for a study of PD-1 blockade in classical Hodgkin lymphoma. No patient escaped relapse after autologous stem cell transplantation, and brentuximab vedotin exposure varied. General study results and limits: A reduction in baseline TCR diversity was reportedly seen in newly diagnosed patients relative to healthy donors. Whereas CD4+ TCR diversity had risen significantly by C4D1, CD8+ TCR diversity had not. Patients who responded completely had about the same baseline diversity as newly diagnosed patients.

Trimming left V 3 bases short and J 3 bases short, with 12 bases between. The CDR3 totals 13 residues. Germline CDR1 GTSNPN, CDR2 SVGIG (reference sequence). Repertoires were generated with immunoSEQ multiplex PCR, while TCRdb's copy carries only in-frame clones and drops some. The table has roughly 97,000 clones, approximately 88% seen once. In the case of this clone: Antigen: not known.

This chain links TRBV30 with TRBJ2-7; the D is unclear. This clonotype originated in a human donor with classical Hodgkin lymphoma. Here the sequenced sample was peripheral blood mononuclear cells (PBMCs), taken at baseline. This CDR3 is CAWRRQAFYEQYF. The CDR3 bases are TGTGCCTGGAGACGGCAGGCCTTCTACGAGCAGTACTTC. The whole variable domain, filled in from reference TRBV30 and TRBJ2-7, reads SQTIHQWPATLVQPVGSPLSLECTVEGTSNPNLYWYRQAAGRGLQLLFYSVGIGQISSEVPQNLSASRPQDRQFILSSKKLLLSDSGFYLCAWRRQAFYEQYFGPGTRLTVT.